This T cell receptor beta chain was profiled in a study of blood T cell repertoires in COVID-19. The wider study: PBMCs, B-cell-depleted T cells, or T cells were the source of the cDNA or gDNA that made up the material.

The V segment lost 4 bases and the J segment 7 bases; nucleotides outside the gene matches: 10. The CDR3 length is 14 residues. The germline V gene encodes CDR1 LGHDT and CDR2 YNNKEL (reference sequence). Original processing methods: How many nucleated cells were present was estimated from reference gene primer amplification. Method: immunoSEQ multiplex PCR; TCRdb's copy keeps in-frame clones and lacks some. The DNA was the basis for D and trimming; V, J and clone size are from that table. The sample records some 300,000 clones, 85% to 90% being singletons. This chain connects TRBV3-1 (or the pseudogene TRBV3-2) to TRBJ2-7; TRBD1 agrees at 7 bases. The clonotype comes from a woman in her fifties or sixties who had been exposed to COVID-19. Material for sequencing was PBMCs or T cells enriched from blood (not recorded which). CDR3 protein: CASSPRTGVWEQYF. In DNA form, the CDR3 reads TGTGCCAGCAGCCCCAGAACAGGGGTGTGGGAGCAGTACTTC.